A single sample is the source of the 30 T cell receptor beta chains below, sequenced in a study of blood T cell repertoires in COVID-19. TCRdb keeps only in-frame clones here, not all; method: immunoSEQ multiplex PCR. The table records 210,000 or so clones, approximately 80% of them present only once. The sequenced material came from PBMCs or T cells enriched from blood (not recorded which). Receptor source: a woman aged 50 to 60 with acute COVID-19.

This clone was seen a handful of times. This chain links TRBV10-3 with TRBJ1-5; D ambiguous. This CDR3 has 16 amino acids. Germline V gene sequence: CDR1 ENHRY, CDR2 SYGVKD. The V gene lost 2 bases and the J gene lost 4 bases, with 15 bases spanning the gap. This CDR3 is CAISEMFFAGNQPQHF. The CDR3 DNA is TGTGCCATCAGTGAGATGTTTTTTGCGGGAAATCAGCCCCAGCATTTT.

CDR3 nucleotides: TGTGCCAGCAGCCCGCCCGGGACAGGGGGTAAACTGTTTTTT. This codes for CASSPPGTGGKLFF. The rearrangement uses TRBV7-2 and TRBJ1-4; the match to TRBD1 covers 11 bases. The CDR3 spans 14 residues. Germline CDR1 SGHTA, CDR2 FQGNSA. The ends lost 5 bases at V and 11 bases at J; junction bases unmatched: 7.

The chain couples TRBV19 to TRBJ2-3; 7 nucleotides line up with TRBD1. Germline assignment: CDR1 LNHDA and CDR2 SQIVND (reference sequence). The CDR3 contains 16 residues. V trimming: 5 bases; J trimming: 2 bases; junction bases outside the gene matches: 10. The CDR3 protein is CASSERYRGSTDTQYF. The CDR3, as DNA: TGTGCCAGTAGTGAGAGGTACAGGGGATCCACAGATACGCAGTATTTT.

In this sample, this clone turned up a few times. V is TRBV6-6 and J is TRBJ2-2; 7 nucleotides agree with TRBD2. The CDR3 is 15 residues long. The J segment lost 0 bases and the V segment lost 5 bases, leaving 3 bases of the junction unmatched. From germline, CDR1 is MNHNY and CDR2 SVGAGI (reference sequence). CDR3: CASSAGTTNTGELFF. CDR3 bases: TGTGCCAGCAGTGCGGGGACTACGAACACCGGGGAGCTGTTTTTT.

The CDR3 here is CASSSNSYEQYF. The CDR3 nucleotides are TGTGCCAGCAGCTCAAACTCCTACGAGCAGTACTTC. J is TRBJ2-7 and V is TRBV11-1; D uncertain. This CDR3 is 12 amino acids long. V was cut by 4 bases and J by 0 bases, with 4 bases left in between. Looked up from germline, CDR1 is SGHAT and CDR2 is FQDESV (reference sequence).

The V call is TRBV7-9, the J call TRBJ2-1; the D gene is possibly TRBD2 (5 bases). Germline assignment: CDR1 SEHNR and CDR2 FQNEAQ (reference sequence). The CDR3 sequence is 14 residues long. V gave up 4 bases and J gave up 3 bases, with 10 bases separating them. CDR3: CASSSGSDYNEQFF. In DNA form, the CDR3 reads TGTGCCAGCAGCTCGGGTAGCGACTACAATGAGCAGTTCTTC.

This clone was observed a few times. The gene calls are TRBV5-1 and TRBJ2-3; possibly TRBD2 for D (6 bases). This CDR3 comprises 14 residues. CDR1 and CDR2 (germline): SGHRS, YFSETQ. The CDR3 loop is CASRRETSTDTQYF. The CDR3 bases are TGCGCATCCAGGAGGGAAACTAGCACAGATACGCAGTATTTT.

V and J are TRBV7-8 and TRBJ2-2; a weak D match, TRBD1 (6 bases). The V end was cut by 5 bases, the J end by 6 bases, with 13 bases between. CDR1 SGHVS and CDR2 FQNEAQ come from the germline V gene. This CDR3 spans 14 amino acids. The CDR3 DNA sequence: TGTGCCAGCAGCCGAGAATGGGGGCCCGGGGAGCTGTTTTTT. Translation: CASSREWGPGELFF.

The rearrangement uses TRBV18 and TRBJ1-4; 10 nucleotides agree with TRBD1. The V gene end was trimmed by 3 bases and the J gene end by 3 bases; junction bases not matched to a gene: 1. CDR3 length: 15 amino acids. CDR1 is KGHSH and CDR2 is LQKENI in the germline V gene. As DNA, the CDR3 is TGTGCCAGCTCACCGGGACAGGGGTCTAATGAAAAACTGTTTTTT. Protein sequence: CASSPGQGSNEKLFF.

This chain links TRBV5-1 with TRBJ2-2, with 14 bases matching TRBD2. V shed 0 bases, J shed 5 bases, and the junction held 3 bases outside the gene matches. Looked up from germline, CDR1 is SGHRS and CDR2 is YFSETQ. This CDR3 spans 17 amino acids. CDR3 coding DNA: TGCGCCAGCAGCTTGGGGGGACTAGCGGGAGAGACCGGGGAGCTGTTTTTT. Protein product: CASSLGGLAGETGELFF.

This clone was seen only once. The V and J genes are TRBV27 and TRBJ1-2; D gene ambiguous. CDR1 is MNHEY and CDR2 is SMNVEV in the germline V gene (reference sequence). Trimming stripped 4 bases from V and 2 bases from J, with 14 bases between. The CDR3 is made up of 15 amino acids. In DNA, the CDR3 is TGTGCCAGCAGTTCCTCCCCCGGAGCCAACTATGGCTACACCTTC. The encoded protein is CASSSSPGANYGYTF.

Here the CDR3 reads CASSLVPSAGEKLFF. The CDR3, as DNA: TGTGCCAGCAGCTTAGTGCCATCTGCGGGGGAAAAACTGTTTTTT. The chain joins TRBV7-9 to TRBJ1-4, with D hard to call. Trimming removed 1 base from V and 8 bases from J, with 14 bases in between. CDR3 length equals 15 residues. Germline-derived CDR1 and CDR2 are SEHNR and FQNEAQ (reference sequence).

The chain is built from TRBV6-5 and TRBJ1-2, with TRBD1 matching 7 bases. Germline V gene data show CDR1 as MNHEY and CDR2 as SVGAGI. The CDR3 spans 14 residues. J lost 2 bases, V lost 10 bases, and 10 bases had no gene match. The CDR3 DNA reads TGTGCCACCCAGCCGACAGGGCCCAACTATGGCTACACCTTC. Amino acid sequence: CATQPTGPNYGYTF.

The chain has TRBV18 and TRBJ2-6; D perhaps matches TRBD1 (6 bases). CDR3 length equals 17 residues. In germline, CDR1 is KGHSH, CDR2 LQKENI. V lost 6 bases and J lost 3, with 18 bases in between. The CDR3 bases are TGTGCCAGCTCGCCTACAGGGAACTCTCTTGGGGCCAACGTCCTGACTTTC. This gives the protein CASSPTGNSLGANVLTF.

The CDR3 bases are TGCGCCAGCAGCTTGGAAGAGAATTTGTACTTC. This sequence encodes CASSLEENLYF. The V and J genes are TRBV5-1 and TRBJ2-5; D gene uncertain. Germline V CDR1 and CDR2: SGHRS, YFSETQ. Deletions cut 0 bases from V and 13 bases from J, with 10 bases between. The CDR3 sequence is 11 residues long. The whole variable domain, filled in from reference TRBV5-1 and TRBJ2-5, reads KAGVTQTPRYLIKTRGQQVTLSCSPISGHRSVSWYQQTPGQGLQFLFEYFSETQRNKGNFPGRFSGRQFSNSRSEMNVSTLELGDSALYLCASSLEENLYFGPGTRLLVL.

CDR3 protein: CASSPTGDGEQFF. DNA of the CDR3: TGTGCCAGCTCACCTACAGGGGATGGTGAGCAGTTCTTC. V gene TRBV18 combines with J gene TRBJ2-1; 7 positions agree with TRBD1. Germline values: CDR1 KGHSH, CDR2 LQKENI. J was trimmed by 9 bases and V by 3 bases; bases with no gene match: 5. The CDR3 covers 13 residues.

This sequence joins TRBV9 and TRBJ1-1; the match to TRBD1 covers 9 bases. From germline, CDR1 is SGDLS and CDR2 YYNGEE. This CDR3 contains 15 residues. Trimming removed 2 bases from V and 1 base from J; junction bases left unmatched: 3. In nucleotides, the CDR3 is TGTGCCAGCAGCGTGAGGGACAGGGAGAACACTGAAGCTTTCTTT. Protein sequence: CASSVRDRENTEAFF. Looking up the rest from reference TRBV9 and TRBJ1-1 gives the full variable domain: DSGVTQTPKHLITATGQRVTLRCSPRSGDLSVYWYQQSLDQGLQFLIQYYNGEERAKGNILERFSAQQFPDLHSELNLSSLELGDSALYFCASSVRDRENTEAFFGQGTRLTVV.

The chain combines TRBV5-6 with TRBJ1-1, with D unclear. The CDR3 runs 13 residues. V lost 0 bases, J lost 2 bases, and 5 bases lay in between. Germline CDR1 and CDR2: SGHDT and YYEEEE. The CDR3 sequence: CASSLGLNTEAFF. The CDR3 nucleotides read TGTGCCAGCAGCTTGGGTCTCAACACTGAAGCTTTCTTT.

The chain employs TRBV30 and TRBJ2-4; 12 nucleotides agree with TRBD1. Unmatched junction bases numbered 2, after V lost 3 bases and J lost 11 bases. CDR1 is GTSNPN and CDR2 is SVGIG in the germline V gene (reference sequence). This CDR3 contains 12 residues. Here the CDR3 reads CAWRGTGGFQYF. For the CDR3, the DNA is TGTGCCTGGAGAGGGACAGGGGGCTTTCAGTACTTC.

V gene TRBV7-9 combines with J gene TRBJ2-7, with TRBD2 as a possible D gene (5 bases). Germline V gene data show CDR1 as SEHNR and CDR2 as FQNEAQ (reference sequence). The CDR3 length is 14 residues. V was clipped by 5 bases and J by 0 bases, with 11 bases between them. CDR3 region: CASSHRDSSYEQYF. Here the CDR3 DNA reads TGTGCCAGCAGCCACCGGGATAGCTCCTACGAGCAGTACTTC.

The chain combines TRBV6-1 with TRBJ1-1; D is possibly TRBD1 (5 bases). This CDR3 is 14 amino acids long. V shed 1 base and J shed 1 base, with 7 bases lying between them. Germline V gene lookup returns CDR1 MNHNS and CDR2 SASEGT. The CDR3 DNA reads as TGTGCCAGCAGTGAAGACGGGGGGAACACTGAAGCTTTCTTT. It is translated as CASSEDGGNTEAFF.

The table lists this clone with many counts. The chain joins TRBV27 to TRBJ1-5; the D gene is possibly TRBD1 (6 bases). CDR1 is MNHEY, CDR2 SMNVEV, per germline (reference sequence). The CDR3 consists of 14 residues. Trimming removed 1 base from V and 7 bases from J, with 11 bases in between. CDR3 sequence reads: CASSLWQGSQPQHF. The CDR3 nucleotides read TGTGCCAGCAGTTTATGGCAGGGGAGCCAGCCCCAGCATTTT.

The V gene is TRBV7-9, the J gene TRBJ1-4; D is unclear. CDR3 length equals 16 residues. V lost 5 bases and J lost 0, with 13 bases in between. Germline V gene data show CDR1 as SEHNR and CDR2 as FQNEAQ (reference sequence). The CDR3 coding sequence is TGTGCCAGCAGCCTACCGGGAACAGCAACTAATGAAAAACTGTTTTTT. Translation: CASSLPGTATNEKLFF.

The rearrangement uses TRBV25-1 and TRBJ2-7; 10 positions match TRBD2. CDR1 and CDR2 (germline): MGHDK, SYGVNS. The CDR3 contains 14 residues. Losses at the gene ends were 5 bases for V and 8 bases for J; bases not matched to a gene: 9. The CDR3 sequence: CASSRGLAGVKQYF. The CDR3 DNA sequence: TGTGCCAGCAGTCGAGGGCTAGCGGGAGTGAAGCAGTACTTC.

The chain joins TRBV10-3 to TRBJ2-1, with D maybe TRBD1 (6 bases). Trimming pared 0 bases from V and 0 bases from J, leaving 9 bases between. CDR3 length equals 16 residues. Germline CDR1 ENHRY, CDR2 SYGVKD. The CDR3 region is CAISESLTGSYNEQFF. The CDR3 DNA is TGTGCCATCAGTGAGTCGCTGACAGGCTCCTACAATGAGCAGTTCTTC.

The chain carries TRBV7-2 and TRBJ2-3; TRBD2 matches 11 bases. The V and J ends lost 2 bases and 4 bases, in that order; junction bases with no gene match: 8. The germline V gene encodes CDR1 SGHTA and CDR2 FQGNSA. This CDR3 has 17 residues. CDR3 residues: CASSLPGLAGGSDTQYF. CDR3 nucleotides: TGTGCCAGCAGCTTACCGGGGCTAGCGGGGGGTTCAGATACGCAGTATTTT.

V is TRBV7-2 and J is TRBJ2-1; 8 bases align to TRBD2. V dropped 8 bases and J dropped 7; count of bases not matched to a gene: 10. The CDR3 sequence is 14 residues long. Germline V gene data show CDR1 as SGHTA and CDR2 as FQGNSA. The chain's CDR3 is CASGTGGPRNEQFF. The DNA for the CDR3 is TGTGCCAGCGGAACGGGGGGGCCCCGGAATGAGCAGTTCTTC.

This chain uses TRBV5-4 with TRBJ2-7, with a weak D call TRBD1 (6 bases). V was trimmed by 6 bases and J by 7 bases, leaving 20 bases between them. Looked up from germline, CDR1 is SGHNT and CDR2 is YYREEE (reference sequence). The CDR3 covers 14 residues. CDR3 sequence: CASNDRSRGEEQYF. CDR3 nucleotide sequence: TGTGCCAGCAACGATCGGTCCAGGGGAGAAGAGCAGTACTTC.

The chain links TRBV11-3 to TRBJ2-7; 12 bases fit TRBD2. CDR3 length: 14 residues. The junction had 0 bases not matched to a gene; V was cut back by 2 bases and J by 4 bases. Germline-derived CDR1 and CDR2 are SGHNT and YENEEA. The CDR3 nucleotides are TGTGCCAGCAGCTTAACTAGCGGGGGGTACGAGCAGTACTTC. Translated: CASSLTSGGYEQYF.

The chain combines TRBV18 with TRBJ2-7; 8 nucleotides line up with TRBD1. The CDR3 is 15 residues long. Trimming cost V 2 bases and J 5 bases; bases outside gene matches: 8. The germline gives CDR1 KGHSH, CDR2 LQKENI. CDR3 region: CASSPMGTGLNEQYF. CDR3 nucleotides: TGTGCCAGCTCACCAATGGGGACAGGATTAAACGAGCAGTACTTC.